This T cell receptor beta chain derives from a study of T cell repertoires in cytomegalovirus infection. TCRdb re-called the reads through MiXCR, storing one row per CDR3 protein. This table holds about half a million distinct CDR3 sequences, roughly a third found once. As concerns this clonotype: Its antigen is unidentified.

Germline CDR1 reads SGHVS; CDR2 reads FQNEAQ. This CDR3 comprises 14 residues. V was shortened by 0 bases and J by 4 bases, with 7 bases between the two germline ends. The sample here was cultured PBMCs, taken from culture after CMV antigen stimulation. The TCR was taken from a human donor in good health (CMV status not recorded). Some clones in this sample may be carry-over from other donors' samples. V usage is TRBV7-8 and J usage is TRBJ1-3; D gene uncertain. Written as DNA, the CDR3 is TGTGCCAGCAGCTTAGCATCAGAAGGAAACACCATATATTTT. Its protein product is CASSLASEGNTIYF.